Listed below are T cell receptor beta chains from one sample, sequenced in a study of T cell repertoires in ileal Crohn's disease. Sequencing was performed with immunoSEQ multiplex PCR; in TCRdb, only in-frame clones are kept and a portion is missing. The sample lists about 9,600 clones; approximately 82% were seen once. Material: ileal tissue. These receptors all stem from an adult with Crohn's disease. Each CDR3 is given with its conserved first and last residue. A D gene is named only where the DNA matches it firmly. Clone size appears in some rows only: once, few, many, or a class for an expanded clone.

cdr3_nt | cdr3_aa | cdr3_length | j_call | clone_size | d_call | v_call
TGTGCCAGCAGTTATCAGACAGGGCCCTACGAGCAGTACTTC | CASSYQTGPYEQYF | 14 | TRBJ2-7 | NA | TRBD1 | TRBV6-5
TGTGCCACGACAGACCGATACGAGCAGTACTTC | CATTDRYEQYF | 11 | TRBJ2-7 | NA | NA | TRBV28
TGTGCCATCAGGGACAGAACCTTAGGGGACACCGGGGAGCTGTTTTTT | CAIRDRTLGDTGELFF | 16 | TRBJ2-2 | NA | NA | TRBV10-3
TGTGCCAGCAGCCATTCCCGGGACAGGGTGTTGAACACTGAAGCTTTCTTT | CASSHSRDRVLNTEAFF | 17 | TRBJ1-1 | NA | TRBD1 | TRBV4-2
TGTGCCAGCAGTGAAGTGGGACTAGTCTACGAGCAGTACTTC | CASSEVGLVYEQYF | 14 | TRBJ2-7 | NA | TRBD2 | TRBV2
TGTGCCTCTCTAGCGGGAGCTGGCTACAATGAGCAGTTCTTC | CASLAGAGYNEQFF | 14 | TRBJ2-1 | NA | TRBD2 | TRBV30
TGCGCCAGCAGCCCCGACAGGGGGTTCTACAATGAGCAGTTCTTC | CASSPDRGFYNEQFF | 15 | TRBJ2-1 | NA | TRBD1 | TRBV5-1
TGCGCCAGCAGCCAAGATCAGACAGGCTCTAGAGGTGGCTACACCTTC | CASSQDQTGSRGGYTF | 16 | TRBJ1-2 | NA | NA | TRBV4-3
TGTGCCAGCAGTGAAGCCCAGCCCGGGACAGGGAGGACCGGGGAGCTGTTTTTT | CASSEAQPGTGRTGELFF | 18 | TRBJ2-2 | NA | TRBD1 | TRBV2
TGTGCCAGCAGTAACGACAGGGCCGCTAATCAGCCCCAGCATTTT | CASSNDRAANQPQHF | 15 | TRBJ1-5 | NA | TRBD1 | TRBV2
TGTGCCAGCAGCGTAGAATCTCATAATTCACCCCTCCACTTT | CASSVESHNSPLHF | 14 | TRBJ1-6 | NA | NA | TRBV9
TGTGCCAGCAGTTCACTAGCAGGGCCGGGCGAGCAGTACTTC | CASSSLAGPGEQYF | 14 | TRBJ2-7 | once | NA | TRBV2
TGTGCCAGCAGTGAACCAGTTGGAGGGAACAATCAGCCCCAGCATTTT | CASSEPVGGNNQPQHF | 16 | TRBJ1-5 | once | NA | TRBV6-1
TGTGCCAGTAGTATCGGCAGGGACTCTGGAAACACCATATATTTT | CASSIGRDSGNTIYF | 15 | TRBJ1-3 | NA | NA | TRBV19
TGTGCCAGCTCGCCAAACGAGGGCTACGAGCAGTACTTC | CASSPNEGYEQYF | 13 | TRBJ2-7 | NA | NA | TRBV18
TGTGCCAGCAGTGATCAGGGGGGTAATTCACCCCTCCACTTT | CASSDQGGNSPLHF | 14 | TRBJ1-6 | NA | TRBD1 | TRBV6-6
TGTGCCACCAGCAGAGATTTATTAGGGAAACGGGGCGAGCAGTACTTC | CATSRDLLGKRGEQYF | 16 | TRBJ2-7 | medium-sized | NA | TRBV15
TGTGCCAGCCGGCGGGGGCTAGCGGTAGAGGAGCAGTACTTC | CASRRGLAVEEQYF | 14 | TRBJ2-7 | NA | NA | TRBV6-5
TGTGCCAGCAGCCCCATAGACAGCCTATATGGCTACACCTTC | CASSPIDSLYGYTF | 14 | TRBJ1-2 | NA | NA | TRBV5-4
TGTGCCAGCGAGAGGGACTATGGCTACACCTTC | CASERDYGYTF | 11 | TRBJ1-2 | NA | NA | TRBV9
TGTGCCAGCAGCGTAGACCCAGGTGATGGAAACACCATATATTTT | CASSVDPGDGNTIYF | 15 | TRBJ1-3 | NA | NA | TRBV9
TGTGCCAGCTCACCAGGACAGGGGAGTTTCCACGAGCAGTACTTC | CASSPGQGSFHEQYF | 15 | TRBJ2-7 | NA | TRBD1 | TRBV18
TGCAGCGTTGAACTAAACAGGGGGCAAGGCTACACCTTC | CSVELNRGQGYTF | 13 | TRBJ1-2 | NA | TRBD1 | TRBV29-1
TGTGCCAGCAGCGTAGGGTTGGGCTTGGGCTACGCTTTCTTT | CASSVGLGLGYAFF | 14 | TRBJ1-1 | NA | NA | TRBV9
TGTGCCAGCAGCTCGGGGGGGAGCTCCTACAATGAGCAGTTCTTC | CASSSGGSSYNEQFF | 15 | TRBJ2-1 | NA | TRBD2 | TRBV5-4
TGTGCCAGCAGTAGGGGGCCTAACTATGGCTACACCTTC | CASSRGPNYGYTF | 13 | TRBJ1-2 | NA | TRBD1 | TRBV7-3
TGTGCCAGCAGCCAGAGGGTTGGAGAGCAGTTCTTC | CASSQRVGEQFF | 12 | TRBJ2-1 | NA | NA | TRBV11-3
TGTGCCTGGAGTGAAGGTAGCCTTAATGAAAAACTGTTTTTT | CAWSEGSLNEKLFF | 14 | TRBJ1-4 | NA | NA | TRBV30
TGTGCCAGCAGCACTTGGACAGGGGGCGCCGGTGAAAAACTGTTTTTT | CASSTWTGGAGEKLFF | 16 | TRBJ1-4 | NA | TRBD1 | TRBV11-2
TGTGCCAGCAGCGTAGGATCTAGCGGGCGCACAGATACGCAGTATTTT | CASSVGSSGRTDTQYF | 16 | TRBJ2-3 | NA | TRBD2 | TRBV9
TGTGCCAGCAGCCTGACAGGGGCAGAGACCCAGTACTTC | CASSLTGAETQYF | 13 | TRBJ2-5 | NA | TRBD1 | TRBV6-6
TGTGCCAGCAGTCCAACGACAGGGGGGACAGATACGCAGTATTTT | CASSPTTGGTDTQYF | 15 | TRBJ2-3 | NA | TRBD1 | TRBV6-4
TGTGCCAGTAGTATAGATGGGGAGACGGGCTATGGCTACACCTTC | CASSIDGETGYGYTF | 15 | TRBJ1-2 | NA | NA | TRBV19
TGTGCCAGCAGCATCATAGCGGGGGGAAGCACAGATACGCAGTATTTT | CASSIIAGGSTDTQYF | 16 | TRBJ2-3 | once | TRBD2 | TRBV7-2
TGTGCCAGCAGTGAAGAGGCGGGGAGGGTACGTGAGCAGTACTTC | CASSEEAGRVREQYF | 15 | TRBJ2-5 | NA | TRBD2 | TRBV6-1
TGCGCCAGCAGTGGGGGGGGCGGGGAGACCCAGTACTTC | CASSGGGGETQYF | 13 | TRBJ2-5 | once | NA | TRBV10-2
TGCAGGGGCCTCGGGGGACAGGGGGCTTTC | CRGLGGQGAF | 10 | TRBJ2-7 | NA | TRBD1 | TRBV20-1
TGTGCCAGCAGCCAAGAGGCGGAACGGGGGGTCGGCACAGATACGCAGTATTTT | CASSQEAERGVGTDTQYF | 18 | TRBJ2-3 | NA | TRBD2 | TRBV4-2
TGTGCCAGCAGCACCCGGACAGGGGGTGTTGAAGCTTTCTTT | CASSTRTGGVEAFF | 14 | TRBJ1-1 | NA | TRBD1 | TRBV11-2
TGTGCCAGCAGCGCCTCACTAGCGGGGGCCTACGAGCAGTACTTC | CASSASLAGAYEQYF | 15 | TRBJ2-7 | few | TRBD2 | TRBV7-2
TGCGCCAGCAGCTCGACAGGGGTTAACACCGGGGAGCTGTTTTTT | CASSSTGVNTGELFF | 15 | TRBJ2-2 | NA | TRBD1 | TRBV5-1
TGTGCCAGCAGCTTAGGTCGCCAGGGGTATAATTCACCCCTCCACTTT | CASSLGRQGYNSPLHF | 16 | TRBJ1-6 | once | NA | TRBV7-2
TGTGCCAGCAGTTATCAAGACAGGGGAAATTCACCCCTCCACTTT | CASSYQDRGNSPLHF | 15 | TRBJ1-6 | NA | TRBD1 | TRBV6-5
TGTGCCGCGGGGTACGGGGAGCTGTTTTTT | CAAGYGELFF | 10 | TRBJ2-2 | once | NA | TRBV6-1
TGTGCCAGCACTCGAGGGGGCATTCAATACGAGCAGTACTTC | CASTRGGIQYEQYF | 14 | TRBJ2-7 | NA | TRBD1 | TRBV25-1
TGTGCCAGCAGTGATGGGCCAACCTATTATCAGCCCCAGCATTTT | CASSDGPTYYQPQHF | 15 | TRBJ1-5 | NA | NA | TRBV2
TGCAGCGTCAGGACTAGCGGGAGGGGGGAGCAGTTCTTC | CSVRTSGRGEQFF | 13 | TRBJ2-1 | NA | TRBD2 | TRBV29-1
TGTGCCATCAGTGAGGGGGACAGGTTGAACTATGGCTACACCTTC | CAISEGDRLNYGYTF | 15 | TRBJ1-2 | few | TRBD1 | TRBV10-3
NA | CASSWGTGSLYF | 12 | TRBJ1-3 | few | NA | TRBV5-1
TGTGCCAGCAGCCAACTCCGGGACAGATTTTTCAATCAGCCCCAGCATTTT | CASSQLRDRFFNQPQHF | 17 | TRBJ1-5 | NA | TRBD1 | TRBV4-2
TGTGCCAGCAGCCAAGGCGCGGCTAGCGGGGGCGCGAGGGGGGAGCTGTTTTTT | CASSQGAASGGARGELFF | 18 | TRBJ2-2 | NA | TRBD2 | TRBV4-2
TGTGCCAGTAGCATAGATTCCGGGGTTGGTCAGCCCCAGCATTTT | CASSIDSGVGQPQHF | 15 | TRBJ1-5 | NA | NA | TRBV19
TGTGCCAGCAGTTTCCAGGGGGCCTATGAGCAGTTCTTC | CASSFQGAYEQFF | 13 | TRBJ2-1 | NA | TRBD1 | TRBV6-5
TGCGCCAGCAGGGGCAGTTTGAACACTGAAGCTTTCTTT | CASRGSLNTEAFF | 13 | TRBJ1-1 | few | NA | TRBV5-1
TGTGCCAGCAGTGAAGCAAGGGACAGGTTATTCTATGGCTACACCTTC | CASSEARDRLFYGYTF | 16 | TRBJ1-2 | few | TRBD1 | TRBV6-1
TGTGCCAGCTCACCAACGGACAGGGGTGGGAACGAGCAGTACTTC | CASSPTDRGGNEQYF | 15 | TRBJ2-7 | NA | TRBD1 | TRBV18
TGCAGCGTAGAGGGACAGGGACTCACAGATACGCAGTATTTT | CSVEGQGLTDTQYF | 14 | TRBJ2-3 | medium-sized | TRBD1 | TRBV29-1
TGTGCCAGCAGTGAAGAAGCAGGCCGCTACGAGCAGTACTTC | CASSEEAGRYEQYF | 14 | TRBJ2-7 | few | NA | TRBV6-1